Presented here are 8 T cell receptor beta chains from one specimen sequenced in a study of blood T cell repertoires in COVID-19. Sequenced by immunoSEQ multiplex PCR; TCRdb stores in-frame clones only, minus some. The repertoire holds about 300,000 clones, with approximately 84% as singletons. The specimen was peripheral blood. Receptors originate from a human donor with COVID-19, enrolled during active disease. The donor label of this sample is uncertain.

V usage is TRBV19 and J usage is TRBJ2-5, with a possible D match to TRBD2 (6 bases). CDR1 is LNHDA and CDR2 is SQIVND in the germline V gene (reference sequence). Trimming cost V 6 bases and J 5 bases, with 13 bases left between them. The CDR3 is made up of 13 amino acids. CDR3 nucleotides: TGTGCCAGTAGGGAGGGCGCGAAGGAGACCCAGTACTTC. This sequence encodes CASREGAKETQYF.

The V gene is TRBV12-5, the J gene TRBJ1-2, with D unresolved. This CDR3 is built from 13 residues. CDR1 LGHNT and CDR2 FRNRAP come from the germline V gene. Trimming left V 7 bases short and J 4 bases short, with 13 bases between. Here the CDR3 DNA reads TGTGCTAGTGCCCCCCGAGTAAGCTATGGCTACACCTTC. Its translation is CASAPRVSYGYTF.

The chain is built from TRBV7-2 and TRBJ1-1; D call uncertain. Germline V gene sequence: CDR1 SGHTA, CDR2 FQGNSA. Trimming took off 0 bases at V and 2 bases at J, with 10 bases between the two ends. CDR3 size: 15 residues. The CDR3 here is CASSLARSVNTEAFF. The DNA of the CDR3 is TGTGCCAGCAGCTTAGCGCGAAGCGTTAACACTGAAGCTTTCTTT.

This chain links TRBV18 with TRBJ1-2; 10 nucleotides line up with TRBD1. Germline CDR1 KGHSH, CDR2 LQKENI. The J segment lost 6 bases and the V segment lost 3 bases, leaving 4 bases of the junction unmatched. This CDR3 is built from 14 residues. The CDR3 nucleotides are TGTGCCAGCTCACCCGCCGGGACAGGGGATGGCTACACCTTC. Its translation is CASSPAGTGDGYTF.

The rearrangement links TRBV4-1 to TRBJ1-1, with 10 bases identical to TRBD1. This CDR3 is built from 18 residues. The germline CDR1 and CDR2 sequences are MGHRA and YSYEKL. Trimming removed 1 base from V and 4 bases from J; junction bases left unmatched: 12. The CDR3 loop reads CASSQAPQDRGRPTEAFF. DNA for the CDR3: TGCGCCAGCAGCCAAGCCCCTCAGGACAGGGGGAGGCCCACTGAAGCTTTCTTT.

The chain employs TRBV11-3 and TRBJ2-3; D perhaps matches TRBD2 (5 bases). The CDR3 is 14 amino acids. Trimming took off 3 bases at V and 4 bases at J, with 11 bases between the two ends. Germline V CDR1 and CDR2: SGHNT, YENEEA. CDR3: CASSFRDGADTQYF. The CDR3 nucleotides read TGTGCCAGCAGCTTTCGAGACGGGGCAGATACGCAGTATTTT.

CDR3 region: CASSLEGQGANNEQFF. Written as DNA, the CDR3 is TGTGCCAGCAGTTTGGAGGGACAGGGGGCCAACAATGAGCAGTTCTTC. The J gene is TRBJ2-1, the V gene TRBV28; 12 bases fit TRBD1. CDR3 length: 16 amino acids. The germline gives CDR1 MDHEN, CDR2 SYDVKM. The J segment lost 5 bases and the V segment lost 3 bases, leaving 5 bases of the junction unmatched.

This clone turned up a few times. The rearrangement uses TRBV28 and TRBJ2-7; 8 nucleotides line up with TRBD2. The germline V gene has CDR1 MDHEN and CDR2 SYDVKM. The V gene end was trimmed by 5 bases and the J gene end by 4 bases; junction bases not matched to a gene: 4. This CDR3 has 13 amino acids. The CDR3, as DNA: TGTGCCAGCAGTACGGGAGGGCCATACGAGCAGTACTTC. Translating it yields CASSTGGPYEQYF. Full variable domain (remainder filled in from reference TRBV28 and TRBJ2-7): DVKVTQSSRYLVKRTGEKVFLECVQDMDHENMFWYRQDPGLGLRLIYFSYDVKMKEKGDIPEGYSVSREKKERFSLILESASTNQTSMYLCASSTGGPYEQYFGPGTRLTVT.